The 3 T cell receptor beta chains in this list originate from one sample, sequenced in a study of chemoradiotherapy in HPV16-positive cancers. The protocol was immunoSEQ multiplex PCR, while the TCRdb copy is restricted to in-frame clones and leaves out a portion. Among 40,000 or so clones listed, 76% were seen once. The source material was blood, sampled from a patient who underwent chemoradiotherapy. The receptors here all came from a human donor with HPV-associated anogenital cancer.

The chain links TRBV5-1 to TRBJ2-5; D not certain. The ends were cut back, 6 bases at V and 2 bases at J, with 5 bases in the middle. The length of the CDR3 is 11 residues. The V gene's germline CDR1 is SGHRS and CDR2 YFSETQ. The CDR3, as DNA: TGCGCCAGCATGGGGCAAGAGACCCAGTACTTC. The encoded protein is CASMGQETQYF.

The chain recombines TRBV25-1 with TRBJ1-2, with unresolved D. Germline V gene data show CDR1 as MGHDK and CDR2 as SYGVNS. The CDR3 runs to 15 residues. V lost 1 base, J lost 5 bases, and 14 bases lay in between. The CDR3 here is CASSESYGYSYGYTF. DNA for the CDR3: TGTGCCAGCAGTGAATCCTACGGATACTCGTATGGCTACACCTTC.

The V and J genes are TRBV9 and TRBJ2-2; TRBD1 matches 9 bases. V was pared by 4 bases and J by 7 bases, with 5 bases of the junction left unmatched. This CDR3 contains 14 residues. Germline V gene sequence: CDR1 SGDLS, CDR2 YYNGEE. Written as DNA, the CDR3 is TGTGCCAGCAGCATAACAGGGGGCGGCGGGGAGCTGTTTTTT. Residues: CASSITGGGGELFF.